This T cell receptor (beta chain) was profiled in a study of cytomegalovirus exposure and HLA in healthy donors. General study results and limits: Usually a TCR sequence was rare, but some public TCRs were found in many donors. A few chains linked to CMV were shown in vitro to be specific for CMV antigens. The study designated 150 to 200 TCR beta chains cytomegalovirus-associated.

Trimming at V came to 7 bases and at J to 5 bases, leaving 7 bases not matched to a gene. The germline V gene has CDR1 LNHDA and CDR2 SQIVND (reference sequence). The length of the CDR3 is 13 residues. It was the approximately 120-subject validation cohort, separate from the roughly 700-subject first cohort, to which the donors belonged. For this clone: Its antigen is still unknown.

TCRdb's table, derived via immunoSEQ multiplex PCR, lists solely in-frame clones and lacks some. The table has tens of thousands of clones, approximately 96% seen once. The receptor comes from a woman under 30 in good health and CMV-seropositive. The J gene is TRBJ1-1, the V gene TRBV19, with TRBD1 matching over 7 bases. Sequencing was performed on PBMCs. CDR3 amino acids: CASTLTGNTEAFF. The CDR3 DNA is TGTGCCAGTACCTTGACAGGGAATACTGAAGCTTTCTTT. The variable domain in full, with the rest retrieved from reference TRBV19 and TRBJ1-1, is DGGITQSPKYLFRKEGQNVTLSCEQNLNHDAMYWYRQDPGQGLRLIYYSQIVNDFQKGDIAEGYSVSREKKESFPLTVTSAQKNPTAFYLCASTLTGNTEAFFGQGTRLTVV.